This T cell receptor (beta chain) was captured in a study of blood T cell repertoires in COVID-19. On the study more broadly: PBMCs, B-cell-depleted T cells, or T cells were the source of the cDNA or gDNA that made up the material.

The CDR3 has 20 amino acids. The junction had 11 bases not matched to a gene; V was cut back by 0 bases and J by 0 bases. The germline V gene encodes CDR1 MNHNS and CDR2 SASEGT. Source study methods: Amplified reference gene primers provided the basis for estimating nucleated cell counts. Measured with immunoSEQ multiplex PCR; TCRdb has only the in-frame clones, and not every one. V and J calls plus clone size are reproduced from that table; the DNA served to infer D and trimming. Of approximately 120,000 clones listed, around 80% are singletons. Sample: peripheral blood. The V call is TRBV6-1, the J call TRBJ2-1, with 10 bases matching TRBD2. This TCR was recovered from a human donor in a cohort sampled during active or convalescent COVID-19. The CDR3 region has the DNA TGTGCCAGCAGTGAAGCCCAGGTCCGGACTAGCGGATCCTCCTACAATGAGCAGTTCTTC. Amino acid sequence: CASSEAQVRTSGSSYNEQFF.